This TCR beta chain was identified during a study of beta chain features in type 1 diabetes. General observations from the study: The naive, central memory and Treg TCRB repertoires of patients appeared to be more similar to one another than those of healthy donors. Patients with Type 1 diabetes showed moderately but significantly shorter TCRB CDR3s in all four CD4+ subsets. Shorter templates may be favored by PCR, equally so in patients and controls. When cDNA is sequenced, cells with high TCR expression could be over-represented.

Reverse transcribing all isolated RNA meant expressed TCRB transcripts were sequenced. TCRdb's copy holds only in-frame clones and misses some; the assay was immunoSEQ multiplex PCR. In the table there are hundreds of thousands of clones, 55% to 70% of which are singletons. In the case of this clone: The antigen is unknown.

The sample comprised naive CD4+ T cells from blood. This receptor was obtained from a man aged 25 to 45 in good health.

CDR3 in amino acids: CASSYRRGTEAFF. CDR3 DNA sequence: TGTGCCAGCAGCTACCGTAGGGGCACTGAAGCTTTCTTT. The chain is built from TRBV7-9 and TRBJ1-1; a possible D gene is TRBD1 (5 bases). The CDR3 spans 13 residues. V lost 4 bases and J 4 bases, leaving 10 bases between the germline ends. Germline values: CDR1 SEHNR, CDR2 FQNEAQ (reference sequence).